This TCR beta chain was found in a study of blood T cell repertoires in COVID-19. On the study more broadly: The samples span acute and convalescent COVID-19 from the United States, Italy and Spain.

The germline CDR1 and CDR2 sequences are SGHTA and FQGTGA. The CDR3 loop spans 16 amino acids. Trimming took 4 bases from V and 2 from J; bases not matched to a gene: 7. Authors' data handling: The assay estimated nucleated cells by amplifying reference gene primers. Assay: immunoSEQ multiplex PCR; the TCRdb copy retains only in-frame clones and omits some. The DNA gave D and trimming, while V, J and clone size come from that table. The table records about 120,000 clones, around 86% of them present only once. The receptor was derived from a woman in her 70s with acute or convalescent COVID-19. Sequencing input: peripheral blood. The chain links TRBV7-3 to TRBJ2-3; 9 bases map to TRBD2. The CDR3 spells CASSSGGGGVTDTQYF. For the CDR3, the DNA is TGTGCCAGCAGCTCAGGAGGCGGGGGGGTCACAGATACGCAGTATTTT. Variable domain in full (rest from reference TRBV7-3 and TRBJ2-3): GAGVSQTPSNKVTEKGKYVELRCDPISGHTALYWYRQSLGQGPEFLIYFQGTGAADDSGLPNDRFFAVRPEGSVSTLKIQRTERGDSAVYLCASSSGGGGVTDTQYFGPGTRLTVL.